In this sample, the clone carrying this T cell receptor beta chain turned up a few times. Libraries were prepared by immunoSEQ multiplex PCR; TCRdb keeps only in-frame clonotypes and omits some of them. The sample includes about 110,000 clones, 80% to 85% of them seen just once. The entry originates in a study of T cell responses to AZD1222 COVID-19 vaccine. Trimming took 6 bases from V and 2 from J; bases not matched to a gene: 6. CDR3 length: 15 amino acids. Germline CDR1 and CDR2: MNHEY and SVGAGI. The chain employs TRBV6-5 and TRBJ1-5, with 8 nucleotides matching TRBD1. The sequence derives from an adult in good health. The sample was peripheral blood, taken on day 0 of AZD1222 vaccination. This CDR3 is CASRFDRGGNQPQHF. The CDR3 nucleotides read TGTGCCAGCAGGTTTGACAGGGGTGGCAATCAGCCCCAGCATTTT.